Here is one T cell receptor beta chain with its context. The target antigen is unknown. The PCR ran on 60 Vbeta and 13 Jbeta primers. In the original analysis: There were some 87 million unique TCR beta chains by a later count, and some 10 million of them were shared. Using immunoSEQ multiplex PCR, the repertoire was profiled, and TCRdb retains in-frame clones only, with some absent. V, J and clone size are those of that table, while D and trimming were read from the DNA. The sample records roughly 160,000 clones, 80% being singletons. The sample is drawn from a study of cytomegalovirus exposure and HLA in healthy donors. Study information: Within the Caucasian-associated ancestry cluster were approximately 77% of the roughly 360 genotyped donors.

Trimming cost V 1 base and J 0 bases; bases outside gene matches: 7. Germline V gene data show CDR1 as LGHNA and CDR2 as YNFKEQ. This CDR3 region has 17 residues. Study outcomes and limitations: According to the study, roughly 180 TCR beta chains were cytomegalovirus-associated. When analyzed later, a missense DCLRE1C variant was found to be linked to TCR beta V- and J-gene trimming.

The chain couples TRBV4-2 to TRBJ1-2; 8 bases line up with TRBD1. Sequencing was done on a sample of PBMCs. The receptor was isolated from a woman between 45 and 60 years old in good health and CMV-seronegative. The DNA for the CDR3 is TGTGCCAGCAGCCAAGCCGTGATACAGGGGGCTAACTATGGCTACACCTTC. Translated: CASSQAVIQGANYGYTF.